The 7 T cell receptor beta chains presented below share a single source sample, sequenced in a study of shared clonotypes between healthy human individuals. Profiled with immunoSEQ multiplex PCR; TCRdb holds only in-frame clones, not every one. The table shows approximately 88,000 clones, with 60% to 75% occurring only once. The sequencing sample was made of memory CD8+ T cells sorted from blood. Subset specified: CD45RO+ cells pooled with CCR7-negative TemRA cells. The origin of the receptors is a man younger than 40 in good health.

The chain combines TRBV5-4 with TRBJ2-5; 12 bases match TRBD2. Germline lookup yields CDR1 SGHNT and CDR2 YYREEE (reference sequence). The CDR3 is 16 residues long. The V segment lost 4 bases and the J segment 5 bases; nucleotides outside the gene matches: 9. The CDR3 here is CASSLGLAGELETQYF. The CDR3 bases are TGTGCCAGCAGCCTGGGACTAGCGGGCGAGTTGGAGACCCAGTACTTC.

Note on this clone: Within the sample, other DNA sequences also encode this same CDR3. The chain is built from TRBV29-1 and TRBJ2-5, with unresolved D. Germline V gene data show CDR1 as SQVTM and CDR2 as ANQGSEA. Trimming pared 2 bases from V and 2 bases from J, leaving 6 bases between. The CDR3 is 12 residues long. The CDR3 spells CSVESAQETQYF. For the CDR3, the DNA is TGCAGCGTTGAATCGGCACAAGAGACCCAGTACTTC.

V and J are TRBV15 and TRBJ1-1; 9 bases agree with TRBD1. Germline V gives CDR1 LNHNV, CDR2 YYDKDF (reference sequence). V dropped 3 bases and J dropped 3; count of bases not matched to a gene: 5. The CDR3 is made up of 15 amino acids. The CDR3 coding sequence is TGTGCCACCAGCAGTGGGACAGGGTTGGACACTGAAGCTTTCTTT. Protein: CATSSGTGLDTEAFF.

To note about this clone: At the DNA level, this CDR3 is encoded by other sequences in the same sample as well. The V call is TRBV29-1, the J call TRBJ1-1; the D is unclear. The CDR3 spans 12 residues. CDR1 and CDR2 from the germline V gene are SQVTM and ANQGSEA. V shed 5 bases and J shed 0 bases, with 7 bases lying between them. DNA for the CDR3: TGCAGCGTTACCCTTATGAACACTGAAGCTTTCTTT. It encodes CSVTLMNTEAFF.

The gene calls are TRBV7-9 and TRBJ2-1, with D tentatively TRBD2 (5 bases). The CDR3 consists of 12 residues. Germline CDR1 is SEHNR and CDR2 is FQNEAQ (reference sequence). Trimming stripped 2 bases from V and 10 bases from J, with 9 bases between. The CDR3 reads CASSLMEAEQFF. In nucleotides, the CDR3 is TGTGCCAGCAGCTTAATGGAGGCCGAGCAGTTCTTC.

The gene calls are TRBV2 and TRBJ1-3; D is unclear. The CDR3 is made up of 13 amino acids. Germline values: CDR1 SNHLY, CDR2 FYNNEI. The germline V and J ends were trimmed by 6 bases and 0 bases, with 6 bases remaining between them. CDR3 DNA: TGTGCCAGCAGCAAGTCCTCTGGAAACACCATATATTTT. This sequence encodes CASSKSSGNTIYF.

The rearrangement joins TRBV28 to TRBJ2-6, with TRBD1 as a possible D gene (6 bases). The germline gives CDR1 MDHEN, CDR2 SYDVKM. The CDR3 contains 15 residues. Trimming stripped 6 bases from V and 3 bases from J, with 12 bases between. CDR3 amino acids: CASSPQGFGANVLTF. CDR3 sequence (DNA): TGTGCCAGCAGCCCACAGGGCTTTGGGGCCAACGTCCTGACTTTC.